Below are 24 T cell receptor beta chains sequenced from a single sample in a study of tumor-infiltrating lymphocytes in primary liver carcinoma. Starting material of 450 to 550 ng total RNA yielded TCR beta cDNA via a constant-region primer. Employing slightly modified ARM-PCR, three nested multiplex PCR rounds were run, and these gave rise to the TCR beta libraries. In the first two PCR rounds, TRBV1-TRBV30 forward primers were paired with a C-beta reverse primer, and each round lasted about 10 cycles. TCRdb redid the calling of the multiplex PCR reads with MiXCR, one entry per CDR3 protein. The sample carries some 120,000 distinct CDR3 sequences, around 64% recorded once. Bulk tissue was left unsorted, and RNA and DNA were co-extracted from roughly 20-30 mg of it. The sample taken for sequencing was liver tumor tissue from sampling region 3. Subset of the sample: tumor region T3, left-lateral pole. The receptors derive from a woman in her fifties or sixties with primary liver carcinoma and hepatitis B virus infection.

The chain carries TRBV5-4 and TRBJ2-2; 8 bases line up with TRBD2. V dropped 3 bases and J dropped 7; count of bases not matched to a gene: 8. The CDR3 consists of 15 residues. Germline-derived CDR1 and CDR2 are SGHNT and YYREEE (reference sequence). CDR3 residues: CASSYGGANIGELFF. The CDR3 coding sequence is TGTGCCAGCAGCTACGGGGGGGCGAATATCGGGGAGCTGTTTTTT.

Remarks on this clonotype: Given the absence of the conserved phenylalanine or tryptophan at the CDR3 end, a read error is likely. The DNA is left out, because the CDR3 cannot be placed on it with certainty; the CDR3 is given as TCRdb lists it. The CDR3 loop is CASSVDFGTVYL. The chain joins TRBV11-2 to TRBJ2-3. CDR1 and CDR2 from the germline V gene are SGHAT and FQNNGV. The CDR3 length is 12 residues, termini included.

The genes are TRBV11-2 and TRBJ2-3, with no clear D. The end of the DNA is better explained by TRBJ1-5, so the J call may be wrong. CDR1 is SGHAT and CDR2 is FQNNGV in the germline V gene. The CDR3 length is 15 residues. The CDR3 spells CASSLLAGYTDTQHF. CDR3 coding DNA: TGTGCCAGCAGCCTTCTAGCGGGGTACACAGATACGCAGCATTTT.

This chain uses TRBV11-2 with TRBJ2-6; maybe TRBD2 (8 bases). Germline-derived CDR1 and CDR2 are SGHAT and FQNNGV. CDR3 length: 19 amino acids. Trimming pared 5 bases from V and 14 bases from J, leaving 34 bases between. The CDR3 here is CASSPGQFWTSSGSNFLTF. The CDR3 DNA follows: TGTGCCAGCAGCCCGGGACAGTTCTGGACTAGCTCTGGGTCCAATTTCCTGACTTTC.

This chain connects TRBV19 to TRBJ2-7, with a tentative D call TRBD2 (5 bases). From germline, CDR1 is LNHDA and CDR2 SQIVND (reference sequence). With 3 bases removed from V and 0 bases from J, the gap between germline ends came to 6 bases. The CDR3 loop spans 13 amino acids. The CDR3 here is CASSIDYSYEQYF. The CDR3 nucleotides read TGTGCCAGTAGTATTGACTACTCCTACGAGCAGTACTTC.

Turning to this clonotype: One junction end does not reproduce the germline sequence, and a read error may be involved. This chain uses TRBV11-2 with TRBJ1-2, with unresolved D. This CDR3 has 13 amino acids. Looked up from germline, CDR1 is SGHAT and CDR2 is FQNNGV. The CDR3 DNA is TGTGCCAGCAGCTTAGGGACCGGTTTTGGCTACGTCTTC. Protein sequence: CASSLGTGFGYVF.

The chain carries TRBV6-1 and TRBJ2-5; possibly TRBD1 for D (6 bases). The CDR3 consists of 19 residues. Between the trimmed V and J ends, which lost 6 bases and 2 bases, there was a span of 28 bases. Germline V lookup: CDR1 MNHNS, CDR2 SASEGT. CDR3 nucleotides: TGTGCCAGCAGGGGGTCTTCAGGTGGGTTAGGGGGAACTCAAGAGACCCAGTACTTC. Its translation is CASRGSSGGLGGTQETQYF.

With respect to this clonotype: A much more abundant neighbour one base away suggests this may be a read error. The chain combines TRBV6-2 or TRBV6-3 with TRBJ1-1; D not resolved. The CDR3 is made up of 11 amino acids. The germline gives CDR1 MNHEY, CDR2 SVGEGT. The CDR3 is CASRMNSEAFF. DNA for the CDR3: TGTGCCAGCAGGATGAACAGTGAAGCTTTCTTT.

On this clonotype itself: A much more abundant neighbour one base away suggests this may be a read error. The rearrangement links TRBV29-1 to TRBJ2-3; the D gene could be TRBD1 or TRBD2 (5 bases each). V shed 4 bases and J shed 1 base, with 15 bases lying between them. In germline, CDR1 is SQVTM, CDR2 ANQGSEA. The CDR3 runs to 15 residues. This CDR3 is CSVGLRQGGTDTQYF. DNA of the CDR3: TGCAGCGTTGGGCTAAGGCAGGGAGGCACAGATACGCAGTATTTT.

Comment on this clonotype: An end of the junction differs from the germline gene, which may be a read error. The J gene is TRBJ2-4, the V gene TRBV2; possible D gene TRBD1, 6 bases. This CDR3 contains 13 residues. CDR1 SNHLY and CDR2 FYNNEI come from the germline V gene. The CDR3 region is CASRPGQKNIQYF. CDR3 coding DNA: TGTGCCAGCAGGCCGGGACAAAAAAACATTCAGTACTTT.

The chain is built from TRBV11-2 and TRBJ1-3, with D hard to call. The CDR3 loop spans 16 amino acids. Trimming took off 9 bases at V and 0 bases at J, with 18 bases between the two ends. In germline, CDR1 is SGHAT, CDR2 FQNNGV. The CDR3 DNA reads as TGTGCCAGTAGCAAAATGGCCGGAGTCTCTGGAAACACCATATATTTT. This sequence encodes CASSKMAGVSGNTIYF.

This rearrangement joins TRBV12-3 or TRBV12-4 to TRBJ2-3; 10 bases agree with TRBD1. V lost 1 base, J lost 8 bases, and 9 bases stayed unmatched. CDR3 size: 16 residues. CDR3 amino acids: CASSLGDRGPTSTQYF. The CDR3 nucleotides are TGTGCCAGCAGTTTAGGGGACAGGGGACCCACATCTACGCAGTATTTT.

The chain carries TRBV6-1 and TRBJ2-5; tentative D call: TRBD2 (5 bases). The CDR3 covers 13 residues. Per the germline V gene, CDR1 is MNHNS and CDR2 is SASEGT. V lost 6 bases to trimming and J lost 9 bases, with 17 bases between them. DNA for the CDR3: TGTGCCAGCAGAAGTTATCGGGTGGAGGCCCAGTACTTC. Translating gives CASRSYRVEAQYF.

This clonotype was recorded at least ten times. The CDR3 region is CSVQTGGGYTF. As DNA, the CDR3 is TGCAGCGTTCAAACAGGGGGAGGCTACACCTTC. V gene TRBV29-1 combines with J gene TRBJ1-2; TRBD1 agrees at 8 bases. In germline, CDR1 is SQVTM, CDR2 ANQGSEA. Unmatched junction bases numbered 4, after V lost 5 bases and J lost 8 bases. The CDR3 loop spans 11 amino acids.

This clonotype occurred a few times. A read error may be the cause here, since a much bigger clone is one base away. The conserved phenylalanine or tryptophan normally closing the CDR3 is absent here, so this likely arose from a read error. The gene calls are TRBV29-1 and TRBJ2-6; D is unclear. The CDR3 sequence is 14 residues long. The V gene's germline CDR1 is SQVTM and CDR2 ANQGSEA. Trimming stripped 7 bases from V and 0 bases from J, with 10 bases between. CDR3 nucleotides: TGCAGCGAACGGGCTAACTCTGGGGCCAACGTCCTGACTCTC. Amino acid sequence: CSERANSGANVLTL.

Details on this clonotype: Since a much larger clone is just one base distant, this may be a read error. J is TRBJ2-1 and V is TRBV30; 10 bases map to TRBD2. CDR3 length: 15 residues. The V and J ends lost 4 bases and 12 bases, in that order; junction bases with no gene match: 15. CDR1 and CDR2 (germline): GTSNPN, SVGIG (reference sequence). The CDR3 DNA reads TGTGCCTGGAATGTAGGGCTAGCGGGAGCCCCGCGGCAGTTCTTC. Translated, it gives CAWNVGLAGAPRQFF.

This clonotype was recorded a few times. A much larger clone differs from this one at a single base, so this may be a read error. The chain carries TRBV29-1 and TRBJ1-2, with 10 bases aligning to TRBD1. J was trimmed by 0 bases and V by 7 bases; bases with no gene match: 2. Per the germline V gene, CDR1 is SQVTM and CDR2 is ANQGSEA. The CDR3 consists of 13 residues. This CDR3 reads CSAGTGANYGYTF. The CDR3 DNA follows: TGCAGCGCTGGGACAGGGGCTAACTATGGCTACACCTTC.

As to this clonotype: Because it lacks the conserved phenylalanine or tryptophan at the end, this CDR3 is likely a read error. The chain couples TRBV6-5 to TRBJ2-7; no firm D call. Germline CDR1 is MNHEY and CDR2 is SVGAGI. The CDR3 extends over 15 amino acids. The chain's CDR3 is CDSSYSVQDYHEQYL. Written as DNA, the CDR3 is TGTGACAGCAGTTACTCGGTCCAGGATTACCACGAGCAGTACCTC.

The chain recombines TRBV11-2 with TRBJ2-3; the D is unclear. The CDR3 contains 16 residues. CDR1 and CDR2 from the germline V gene are SGHAT and FQNNGV. CDR3 DNA sequence: TGTATCAGCAGCCGAGTGACTGGAACCTCGGGCGGTACGCAGTATTTT. As protein: CISSRVTGTSGGTQYF.

As for this clonotype: Given a much more abundant clone one base away, this may be a read error. The chain has TRBV6-5 and TRBJ2-2; 13 nucleotides agree with TRBD2. The CDR3 has 14 amino acids. Germline V gene sequence: CDR1 MNHEY, CDR2 SVGAGI. CDR3 in DNA: TGTGCCGGGGGACTAGCGGGGAACACCGGGGACCTGTTTTTT. It codes for CAGGLAGNTGDLFF.

This clonotype was picked up a small number of times. The chain joins TRBV14 to TRBJ2-5; perhaps TRBD2 as D (5 bases). Between the trimmed V and J ends, which lost 3 bases and 2 bases, there was a span of 13 bases. The CDR3 loop spans 15 amino acids. Germline V gives CDR1 SGHDN, CDR2 FVKESK. CDR3 sequence reads: CASSQPLGLQETQYF. The CDR3 DNA is TGTGCCAGCAGCCAGCCACTAGGACTTCAAGAGACCCAGTACTTC.

About this clonotype: A read error is possible here, since a much larger clone lies one base away. This chain connects TRBV6-1 to TRBJ2-6; a possible D gene is TRBD1 (6 bases). The CDR3 extends over 16 amino acids. The V gene's germline CDR1 is MNHNS and CDR2 SASEGT. The CDR3 here is CASRRTVYSGVNVLTF. CDR3 bases: TGTGCCAGCAGGAGGACAGTCTACTCTGGGGTCAACGTCCTGACTTTC.

A note on this clonotype: Just one base apart from a much larger clone, this may be a read error. The chain combines TRBV10-2 with TRBJ1-1; possibly TRBD1 for D (6 bases). This CDR3 is 14 amino acids long. Trimming stripped 7 bases from V and 2 bases from J, with 14 bases between. Looked up from germline, CDR1 is WSHSY and CDR2 is SAAADI. The CDR3 here is CASKEGRGNTEAFF. The CDR3 DNA sequence: TGCGCCAGCAAGGAGGGCAGGGGAAACACTGAAGCTTTCTTT.

A note on this clonotype: One base away lies a much larger clone, so this may be a sequencing read error. Lacking the conserved final phenylalanine or tryptophan, this CDR3 likely reflects a read error. The gene calls are TRBV6-2 or TRBV6-3 and TRBJ2-1; D is perhaps TRBD2 (5 bases). The CDR3 length is 12 residues. CDR1 and CDR2 from the germline V gene are MNHEY and SVGEGT. V dropped 5 bases and J dropped 9 bases, with 11 bases sitting between them. CDR3 residues: CASSPYGGEQFL. The CDR3, as DNA: TGTGCCAGCAGTCCATATGGAGGTGAGCAGTTCTTA.